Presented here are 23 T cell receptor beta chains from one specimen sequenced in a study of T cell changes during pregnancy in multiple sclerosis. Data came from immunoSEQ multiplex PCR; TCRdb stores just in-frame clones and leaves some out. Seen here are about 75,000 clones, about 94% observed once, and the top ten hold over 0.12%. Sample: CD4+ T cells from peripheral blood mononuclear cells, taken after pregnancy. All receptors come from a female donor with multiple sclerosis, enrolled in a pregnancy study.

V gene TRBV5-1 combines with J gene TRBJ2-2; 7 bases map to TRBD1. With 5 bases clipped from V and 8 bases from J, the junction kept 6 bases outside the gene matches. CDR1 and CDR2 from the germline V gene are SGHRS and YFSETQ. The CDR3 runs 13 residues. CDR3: CASREQGTGELFF. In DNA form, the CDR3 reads TGCGCCAGCAGGGAACAGGGGACGGGGGAGCTGTTTTTT.

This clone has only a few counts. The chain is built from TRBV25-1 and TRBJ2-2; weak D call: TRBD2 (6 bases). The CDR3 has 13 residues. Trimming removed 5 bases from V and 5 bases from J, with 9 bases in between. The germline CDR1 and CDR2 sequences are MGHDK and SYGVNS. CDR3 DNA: TGTGCCAGCAGTCGAGGAGGGACCGGGGAGCTGTTTTTT. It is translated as CASSRGGTGELFF.

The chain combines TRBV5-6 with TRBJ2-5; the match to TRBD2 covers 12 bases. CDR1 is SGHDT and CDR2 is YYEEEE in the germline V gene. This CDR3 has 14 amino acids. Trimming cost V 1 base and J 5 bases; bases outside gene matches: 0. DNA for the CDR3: TGTGCCAGCAGCTTGCTAGCGGGAGGGGAGACCCAGTACTTC. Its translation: CASSLLAGGETQYF.

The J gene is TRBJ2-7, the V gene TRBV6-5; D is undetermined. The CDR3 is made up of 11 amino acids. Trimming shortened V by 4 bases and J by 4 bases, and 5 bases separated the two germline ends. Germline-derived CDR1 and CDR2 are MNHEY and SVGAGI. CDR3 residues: CASSSLYEQYF. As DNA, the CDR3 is TGTGCCAGCAGTTCCCTTTACGAGCAGTACTTC.

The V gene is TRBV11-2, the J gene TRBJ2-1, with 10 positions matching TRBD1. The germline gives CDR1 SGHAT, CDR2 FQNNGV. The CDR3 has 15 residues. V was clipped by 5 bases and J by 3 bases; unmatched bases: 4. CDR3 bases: TGTGCCAGCAGCACCGGACAGGGGGTCTACAATGAGCAGTTCTTC. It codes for CASSTGQGVYNEQFF.

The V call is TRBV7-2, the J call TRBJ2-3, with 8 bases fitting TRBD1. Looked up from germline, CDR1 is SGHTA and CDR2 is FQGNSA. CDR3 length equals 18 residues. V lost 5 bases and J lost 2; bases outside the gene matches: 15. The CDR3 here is CASSPKALRQGITDTQYF. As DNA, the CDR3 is TGTGCCAGCAGCCCCAAGGCCCTACGACAGGGGATCACAGATACGCAGTATTTT.

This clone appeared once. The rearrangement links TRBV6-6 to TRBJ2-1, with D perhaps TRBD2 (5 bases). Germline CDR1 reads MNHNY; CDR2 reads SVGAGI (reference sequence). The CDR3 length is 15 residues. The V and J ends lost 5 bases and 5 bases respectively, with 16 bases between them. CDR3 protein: CASSGRQATNNEQFF. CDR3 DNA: TGTGCCAGCAGTGGGCGTCAGGCGACTAACAATGAGCAGTTCTTC.

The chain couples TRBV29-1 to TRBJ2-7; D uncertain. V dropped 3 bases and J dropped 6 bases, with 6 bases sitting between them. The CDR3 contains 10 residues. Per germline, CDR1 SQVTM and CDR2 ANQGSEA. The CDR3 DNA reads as TGCAGCGTTGATCTCGGCGAGCAGTACTTC. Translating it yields CSVDLGEQYF.

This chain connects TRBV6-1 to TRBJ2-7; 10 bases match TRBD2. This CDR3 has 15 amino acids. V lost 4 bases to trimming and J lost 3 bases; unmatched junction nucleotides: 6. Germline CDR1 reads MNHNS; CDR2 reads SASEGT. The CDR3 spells CASSVTGTSVYEQYF. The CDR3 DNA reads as TGTGCCAGCAGTGTGACCGGGACTAGCGTCTACGAGCAGTACTTC.

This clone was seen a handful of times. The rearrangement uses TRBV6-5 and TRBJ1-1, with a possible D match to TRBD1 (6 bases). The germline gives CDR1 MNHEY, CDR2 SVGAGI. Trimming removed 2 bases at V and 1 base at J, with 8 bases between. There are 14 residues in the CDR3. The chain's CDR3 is CASSYRGGNTEAFF. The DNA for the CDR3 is TGTGCCAGCAGTTACCGAGGGGGGAACACTGAAGCTTTCTTT.

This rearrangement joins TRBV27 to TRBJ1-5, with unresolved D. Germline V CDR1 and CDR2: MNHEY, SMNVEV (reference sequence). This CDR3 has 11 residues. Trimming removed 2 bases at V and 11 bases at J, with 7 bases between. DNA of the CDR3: TGTGCCAGCAGTTTAAGAACAGCCCAGCATTTT. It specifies CASSLRTAQHF.

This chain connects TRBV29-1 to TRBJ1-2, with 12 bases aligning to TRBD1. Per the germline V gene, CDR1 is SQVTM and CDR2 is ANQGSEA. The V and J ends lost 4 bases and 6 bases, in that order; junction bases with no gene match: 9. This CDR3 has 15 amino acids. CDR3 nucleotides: TGCAGCGTTGGTACCGGGACAGGGGGCGCCGATGGCTACACCTTC. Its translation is CSVGTGTGGADGYTF. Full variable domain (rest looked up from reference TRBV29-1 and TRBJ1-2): SAVISQKPSRDICQRGTSLTIQCQVDSQVTMMFWYRQQPGQSLTLIATANQGSEATYESGFVIDKFPISRPNLTFSTLTVSNMSPEDSSIYLCSVGTGTGGADGYTFGSGTRLTVV.

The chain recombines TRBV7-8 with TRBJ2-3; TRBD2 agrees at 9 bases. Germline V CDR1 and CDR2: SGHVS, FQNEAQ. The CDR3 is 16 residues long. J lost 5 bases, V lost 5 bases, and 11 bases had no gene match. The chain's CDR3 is CASSPPTSGYRDTQYF. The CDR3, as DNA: TGTGCCAGCAGCCCACCGACTAGCGGCTATAGAGATACGCAGTATTTT.

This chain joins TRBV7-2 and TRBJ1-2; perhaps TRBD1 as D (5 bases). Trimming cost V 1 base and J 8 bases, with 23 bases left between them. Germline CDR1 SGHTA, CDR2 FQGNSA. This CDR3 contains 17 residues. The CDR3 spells CASSLVGQGLDLQGYTF. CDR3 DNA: TGTGCCAGCAGCTTAGTAGGGCAGGGTCTGGATCTACAGGGCTACACCTTC.

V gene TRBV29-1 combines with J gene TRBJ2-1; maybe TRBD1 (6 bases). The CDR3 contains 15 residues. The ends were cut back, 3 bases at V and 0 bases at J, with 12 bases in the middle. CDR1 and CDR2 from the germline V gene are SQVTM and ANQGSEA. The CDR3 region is CSVDGGRLSYNEQFF. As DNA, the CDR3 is TGCAGCGTTGATGGGGGCAGGCTCTCCTACAATGAGCAGTTCTTC.

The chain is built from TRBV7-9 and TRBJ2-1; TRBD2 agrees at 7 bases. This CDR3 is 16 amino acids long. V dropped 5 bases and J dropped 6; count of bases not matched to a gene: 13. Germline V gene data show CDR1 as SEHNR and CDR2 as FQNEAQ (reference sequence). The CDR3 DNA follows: TGTGCCAGCAGCCCACAAGGGAGGGAGTCTAGCAATGAGCAGTTCTTC. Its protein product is CASSPQGRESSNEQFF.

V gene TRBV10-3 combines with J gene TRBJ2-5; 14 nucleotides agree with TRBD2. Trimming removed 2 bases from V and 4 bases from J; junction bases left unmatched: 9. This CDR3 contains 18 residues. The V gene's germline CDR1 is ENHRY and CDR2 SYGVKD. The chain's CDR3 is CAISEPGTSGSRGETQYF. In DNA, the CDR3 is TGTGCCATCAGTGAGCCGGGGACTAGCGGGAGTCGCGGAGAGACCCAGTACTTC.

DNA for the CDR3: TGTGCCAGCAGCCTATCTCGCCTGGGCAAGGTTGAAAAACTGTTTTTT. Its protein is CASSLSRLGKVEKLFF. This chain links TRBV4-2 with TRBJ1-4; D is unclear. CDR1 is LGHNA and CDR2 is YNFKEQ in the germline V gene. This CDR3 is built from 16 residues. Between the trimmed V and J ends, which lost 4 bases and 7 bases, there was a span of 19 bases.

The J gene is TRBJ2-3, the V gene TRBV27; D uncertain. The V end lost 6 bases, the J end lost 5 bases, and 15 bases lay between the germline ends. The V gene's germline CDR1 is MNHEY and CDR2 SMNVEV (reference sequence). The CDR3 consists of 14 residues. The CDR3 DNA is TGTGCCAGCAGCCCCACCTCACTCGGAGATACGCAGTATTTT. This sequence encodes CASSPTSLGDTQYF.

The CDR3 nucleotides read TGCGCCAGGGTCCAGCGGGAGGGTACGTTCAATGAGCAGTTCTTC. Protein: CARVQREGTFNEQFF. The J gene is TRBJ2-1, the V gene TRBV5-1; 10 bases agree with TRBD2. Per germline, CDR1 SGHRS and CDR2 YFSETQ. V gave up 8 bases and J gave up 6 bases; unmatched junction bases: 11. The CDR3 extends over 15 amino acids.

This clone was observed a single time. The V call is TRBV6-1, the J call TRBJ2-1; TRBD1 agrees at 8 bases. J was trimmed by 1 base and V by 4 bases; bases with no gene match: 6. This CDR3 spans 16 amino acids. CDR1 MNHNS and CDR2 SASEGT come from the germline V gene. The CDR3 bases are TGTGCCAGCAGTGGTACAGGGGGTTGGTCCTACAATGAGCAGTTCTTC. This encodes CASSGTGGWSYNEQFF.

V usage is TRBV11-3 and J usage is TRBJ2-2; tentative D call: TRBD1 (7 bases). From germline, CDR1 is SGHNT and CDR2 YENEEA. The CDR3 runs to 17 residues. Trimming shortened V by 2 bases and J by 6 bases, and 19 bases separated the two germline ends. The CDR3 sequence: CASSLMAGGGEAGELFF. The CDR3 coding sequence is TGTGCCAGCAGCTTAATGGCCGGAGGGGGCGAGGCCGGGGAGCTGTTTTTT.

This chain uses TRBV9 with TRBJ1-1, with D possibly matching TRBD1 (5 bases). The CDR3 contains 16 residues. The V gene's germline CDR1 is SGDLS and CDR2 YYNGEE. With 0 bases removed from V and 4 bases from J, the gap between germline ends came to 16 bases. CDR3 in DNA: TGTGCCAGCAGCGTAGCGGCGGGACCCGTGAGCACTGAAGCTTTCTTT. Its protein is CASSVAAGPVSTEAFF.